This T cell receptor (beta chain) was captured in a study of control samples from healthy donors and cancer patients. This clone was detected a few times. The repertoire was sequenced with immunoSEQ multiplex PCR; TCRdb's copy has only in-frame clones and lacks some. The sample holds some 130,000 clones, over 80% seen once. The CDR3 has 13 residues. The germline V gene has CDR1 SGHRS and CDR2 YFSETQ. V was pared by 0 bases and J by 11 bases, with 11 bases between. The chain carries TRBV5-1 and TRBJ2-2, with D tentatively TRBD1 (5 bases). The origin of this receptor is a woman between 50 and 59 years old in good health. The specimen sequenced was blood. CDR3 region: CASSLADRLELFF. The CDR3 nucleotides read TGCGCCAGCAGCTTGGCCGACAGACTTGAGCTGTTTTTT.